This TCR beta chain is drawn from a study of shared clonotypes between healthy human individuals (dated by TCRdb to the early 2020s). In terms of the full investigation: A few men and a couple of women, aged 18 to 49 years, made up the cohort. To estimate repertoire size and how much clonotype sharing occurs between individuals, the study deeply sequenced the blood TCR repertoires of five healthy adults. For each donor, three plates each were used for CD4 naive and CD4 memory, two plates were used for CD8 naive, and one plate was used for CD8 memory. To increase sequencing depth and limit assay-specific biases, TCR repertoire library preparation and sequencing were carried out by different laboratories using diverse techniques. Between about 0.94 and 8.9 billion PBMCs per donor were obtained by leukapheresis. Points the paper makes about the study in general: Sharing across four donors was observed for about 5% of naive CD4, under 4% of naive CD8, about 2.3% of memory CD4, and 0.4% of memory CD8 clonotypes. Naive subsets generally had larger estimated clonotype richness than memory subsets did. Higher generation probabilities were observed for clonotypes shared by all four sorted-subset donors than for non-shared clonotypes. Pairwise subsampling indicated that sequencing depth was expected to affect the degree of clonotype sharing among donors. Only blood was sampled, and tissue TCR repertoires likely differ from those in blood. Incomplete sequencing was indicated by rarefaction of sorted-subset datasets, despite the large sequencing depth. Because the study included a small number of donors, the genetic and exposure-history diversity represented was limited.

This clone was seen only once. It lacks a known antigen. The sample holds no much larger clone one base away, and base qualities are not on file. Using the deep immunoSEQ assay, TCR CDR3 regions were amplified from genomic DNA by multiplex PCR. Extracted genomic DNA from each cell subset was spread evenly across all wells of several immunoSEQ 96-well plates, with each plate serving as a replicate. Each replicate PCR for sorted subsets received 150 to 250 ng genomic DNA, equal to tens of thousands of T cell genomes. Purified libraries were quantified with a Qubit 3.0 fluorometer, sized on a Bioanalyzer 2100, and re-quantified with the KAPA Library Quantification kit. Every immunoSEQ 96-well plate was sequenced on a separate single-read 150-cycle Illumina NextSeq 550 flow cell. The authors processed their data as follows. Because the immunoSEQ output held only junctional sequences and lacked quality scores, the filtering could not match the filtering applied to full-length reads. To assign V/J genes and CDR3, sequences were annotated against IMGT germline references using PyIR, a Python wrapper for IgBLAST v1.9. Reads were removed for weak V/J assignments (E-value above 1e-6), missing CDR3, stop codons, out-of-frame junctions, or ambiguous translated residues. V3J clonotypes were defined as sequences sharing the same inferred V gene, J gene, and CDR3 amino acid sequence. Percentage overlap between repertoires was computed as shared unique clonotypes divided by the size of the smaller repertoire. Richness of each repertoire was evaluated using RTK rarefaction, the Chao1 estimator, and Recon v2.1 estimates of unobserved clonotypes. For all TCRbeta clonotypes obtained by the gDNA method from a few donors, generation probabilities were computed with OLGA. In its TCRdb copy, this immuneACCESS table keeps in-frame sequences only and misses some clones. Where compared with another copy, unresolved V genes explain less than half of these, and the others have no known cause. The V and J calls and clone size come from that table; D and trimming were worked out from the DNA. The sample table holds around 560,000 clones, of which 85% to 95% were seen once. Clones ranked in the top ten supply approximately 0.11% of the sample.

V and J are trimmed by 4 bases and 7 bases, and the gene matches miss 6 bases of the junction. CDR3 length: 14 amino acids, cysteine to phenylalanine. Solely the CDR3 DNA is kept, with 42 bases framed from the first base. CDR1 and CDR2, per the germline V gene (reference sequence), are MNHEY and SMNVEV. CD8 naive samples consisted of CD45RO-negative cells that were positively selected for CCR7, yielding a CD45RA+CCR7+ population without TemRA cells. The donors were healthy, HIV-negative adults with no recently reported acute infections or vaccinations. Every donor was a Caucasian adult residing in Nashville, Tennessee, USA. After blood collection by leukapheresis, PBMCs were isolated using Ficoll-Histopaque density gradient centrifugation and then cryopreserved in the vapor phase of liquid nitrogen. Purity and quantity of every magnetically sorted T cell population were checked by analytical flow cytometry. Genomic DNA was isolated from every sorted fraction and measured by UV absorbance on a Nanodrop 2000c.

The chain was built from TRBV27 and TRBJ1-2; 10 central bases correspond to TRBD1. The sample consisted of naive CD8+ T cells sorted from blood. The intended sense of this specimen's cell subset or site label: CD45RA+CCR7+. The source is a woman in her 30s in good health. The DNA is TGTGCCAGCAGTTCGGGACAGGGGATTCGTGGCTACACCTTC. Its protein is CASSSGQGIRGYTF.